This is a list of T cell receptor beta chains from one sample in a study of a mutant IDH1 vaccine in newly diagnosed glioma. Repertoires were generated with immunoSEQ multiplex PCR, while TCRdb's copy carries only in-frame clones and drops some. The sample holds about 32,000 clones; roughly 75% are singletons and the top ten take around 10%. Their specific antigens are unknown. The sample here was PBMCs, taken from a glioma patient whose treatment included an IDH1 peptide vaccine. These receptors all stem from a woman aged 40 to 49 with glioma. Each CDR3 is given with its conserved first and last residue. A D gene is named only where the DNA matches it firmly. Clone size, where shown, is once, few, many, or a class for clones that have expanded.

j_call clone_size d_call v_call cdr3_aa cdr3_nt
TRBJ2-1 NA TRBD1 TRBV30 CAQYRQGMWNEQFF TGTGCCCAATACCGACAGGGTATGTGGAATGAGCAGTTCTTC
TRBJ2-5 once NA TRBV10-3 CAISEAGGGTQYF TGTGCCATCAGTGAGGCAGGGGGAGGGACCCAGTACTTC
TRBJ2-2 NA NA TRBV11-1 CASSLWMNTGELFF TGTGCCAGCAGCTTATGGATGAACACCGGGGAGCTGTTTTTT
TRBJ1-4 NA NA TRBV19 CASSISGTHSEKLFF TGTGCCAGTAGTATTTCGGGAACGCATTCTGAAAAACTGTTTTTT
TRBJ2-7 NA NA TRBV9 CASSVGRGAGYEQYF TGTGCCAGCAGCGTAGGTCGGGGTGCGGGATACGAGCAGTACTTC
TRBJ1-2 NA NA TRBV9 CASSPEGSSRGYTF TGTGCCAGCAGCCCCGAGGGGTCTTCGAGAGGCTACACCTTC
TRBJ2-3 few TRBD1 TRBV7-6 CASSSTGKTDTQYF TGTGCCAGCAGCTCGACAGGGAAGACAGATACGCAGTATTTT
TRBJ1-1 NA NA TRBV2 CASRGGRGGTEAFF TGTGCCAGCAGGGGGGGAAGGGGAGGAACTGAAGCTTTCTTT
TRBJ1-5 few NA TRBV15 CATSRDQPPQHF TGTGCCACCAGCAGAGATCAACCGCCCCAGCATTTT
TRBJ2-1 NA NA TRBV6-1 CASSAGHPLGGQFF TGTGCCAGCAGTGCGGGACATCCTCTTGGGGGACAGTTCTTC
TRBJ1-5 NA NA TRBV2 CASTGRSNQPQHF TGTGCCAGCACAGGACGGAGCAATCAGCCCCAGCATTTT
TRBJ1-5 NA NA TRBV6-1 CASKEGGGDQPQHF TGTGCCAGCAAGGAGGGAGGGGGAGATCAGCCCCAGCATTTT
TRBJ1-1 NA TRBD1 TRBV7-9 CASSSTGAGNTEAFF TGTGCCAGCAGCTCGACAGGGGCGGGGAACACTGAAGCTTTCTTT
TRBJ2-1 NA TRBD2 TRBV5-1 CASSLNGLADNEQFF TGCGCCAGCAGCTTGAATGGCCTAGCGGACAATGAGCAGTTCTTC
TRBJ1-2 NA NA TRBV25-1 CASLGGPGDGYTF TGTGCCAGCCTTGGGGGTCCAGGGGATGGCTACACCTTC
TRBJ2-2 few NA TRBV9 CASSVGGRGELFF TGTGCCAGCAGCGTCGGGGGCAGAGGGGAGCTGTTTTTT
TRBJ2-7 NA TRBD2 TRBV5-5 CASSFRTSGGYEQYF TGTGCCAGCAGCTTCCGGACTAGCGGGGGCTACGAGCAGTACTTC
TRBJ2-6 few NA TRBV5-4 CASSFGGRSSGANVLTF TGTGCCAGCAGCTTCGGGGGGCGGAGCTCTGGGGCCAACGTCCTGACTTTC
TRBJ1-3 NA NA TRBV27 CASSFREGGNTIYF TGTGCCAGCAGTTTCCGAGAGGGTGGAAACACCATATATTTT
TRBJ2-1 NA NA TRBV30 CAYGRGNEQFF TGTGCCTACGGCCGGGGGAATGAGCAGTTCTTC
TRBJ1-1 few TRBD1 TRBV13 CASSFRQGRGFTEAFF TGTGCCAGCAGCTTTCGACAGGGGCGGGGGTTTACTGAAGCTTTCTTT
TRBJ1-4 NA NA TRBV5-8 CASSLDTGEKLFF TGTGCCAGCAGCTTGGACACAGGTGAAAAACTGTTTTTT
TRBJ1-2 NA NA TRBV30 CAWSAPGSYGYTF TGTGCCTGGAGCGCCCCGGGAAGCTATGGCTACACCTTC
TRBJ1-4 NA NA TRBV6-1 CASHRQASTNEKLFF TGTGCCAGTCATAGGCAGGCTTCAACTAATGAAAAACTGTTTTTT
TRBJ1-1 once NA TRBV5-5 CASSSNRIMAFF TGTGCCAGCAGCTCGAACCGGATCATGGCTTTCTTT
TRBJ1-5 once NA TRBV18 CASSPGAGSNQPQHF TGTGCCAGCTCACCTGGGGCAGGGAGCAATCAGCCCCAGCATTTT
TRBJ1-5 NA TRBD1 TRBV2 CASSDRDRGISNQPQHF TGTGCCAGCAGTGATCGGGACAGGGGTATTAGCAATCAGCCCCAGCATTTT
TRBJ2-7 NA TRBD2 TRBV6-6 CASSSTSDEQYF TGTGCCAGCAGTTCGACTAGCGACGAGCAGTACTTC
TRBJ2-7 NA NA TRBV18 CASSLSHEQYF TGTGCCAGCTCACTCAGTCACGAGCAGTACTTC
TRBJ1-1 NA NA TRBV5-1 CASSLGGMTEAFF TGCGCCAGCAGCTTGGGTGGTATGACTGAAGCTTTCTTT
TRBJ1-1 few NA TRBV5-1 CASSPSWDTEAFF TGCGCCAGCAGCCCCTCATGGGACACTGAAGCTTTCTTT
TRBJ2-1 few NA TRBV28 CASSPAPGGLNNEQFF TGTGCCAGCAGTCCAGCCCCTGGGGGGCTGAACAATGAGCAGTTCTTC
TRBJ2-7 NA TRBD1 TRBV13 CASSLPNTGAYEQYF TGTGCCAGCAGCCTGCCCAACACAGGGGCCTACGAGCAGTACTTC
TRBJ2-3 NA NA TRBV11-2 CASSLEKGADTQYF TGTGCCAGCAGCTTAGAGAAAGGTGCTGATACGCAGTATTTT
TRBJ2-1 NA NA TRBV6-1 CASSEQNSYNEQFF TGTGCCAGCAGTGAACAGAACTCCTACAATGAGCAGTTCTTC
TRBJ1-4 NA NA TRBV5-6 CASNARGNEKLFF TGTGCCAGCAACGCTAGGGGGAATGAAAAACTGTTTTTT
TRBJ1-6 NA NA TRBV2 CASVTKYNSPLHF TGTGCCAGCGTGACAAAGTATAATTCACCCCTCCACTTT
TRBJ1-2 once NA TRBV7-9 CASSLDWKNYGYTF TGTGCCAGCAGCTTAGATTGGAAAAACTATGGCTACACCTTC
TRBJ1-3 NA NA TRBV14 CASRAGQSSGNTIYF TGTGCCAGCAGGGCGGGACAAAGCTCTGGAAACACCATATATTTT
TRBJ1-1 NA TRBD1 TRBV19 CASSKLQGALNTEAFF TGTGCCAGTAGTAAACTACAGGGGGCGTTGAACACTGAAGCTTTCTTT
TRBJ1-1 NA TRBD1 TRBV2 CASSFTGGAEAFF TGTGCCAGCAGTTTCACAGGGGGAGCTGAAGCTTTCTTT
TRBJ1-2 NA NA TRBV2 CASSEDRVNYGYTF TGTGCCAGCAGTGAAGATCGGGTAAACTATGGCTACACCTTC